This T cell receptor (beta chain) was profiled in a study of cytomegalovirus exposure and HLA in healthy donors. Across the study: T cells numbering about 180 million yielded approximately 120 million unique TCR beta sequences in an earlier analysis. The Caucasian-associated ancestry cluster held under 90% of 350 to 450 genotyped donors.

This CDR3 contains 14 residues. V lost 6 bases, J lost 4 bases, and 7 bases stayed unmatched. The germline gives CDR1 LNHDA, CDR2 SQIVND (reference sequence). A note on this clone: As yet, its antigen is unknown.

Study-level findings and limits: With further analysis later on, most CMV-associated TCR beta chains appeared HLA-restricted. When analyzed later, a missense DCLRE1C variant was found to be linked to TCR beta V- and J-gene trimming.

The study ran its PCR with 60 Vbeta and 13 Jbeta primers. Clones were sequenced by immunoSEQ multiplex PCR, and TCRdb holds only the in-frame ones, with some missing. There are 99,000 or so clones in the sample; 10% occur only once, and about 5.7% lies in the top ten. The sequencing input was PBMCs. The receptor's source is a man in his forties or fifties in good health and CMV-seropositive. The chain employs TRBV19 and TRBJ1-2, with 8 nucleotides matching TRBD1. In nucleotides, the CDR3 is TGTGCCAGTAGGAGGGACAGGCTTGGCTATGGCTACACCTTC. It translates to CASRRDRLGYGYTF.